The 9 T cell receptor beta chains below come from one sample, sequenced in a study of shared clonotypes between healthy human individuals. Repertoires were generated with immunoSEQ multiplex PCR, while TCRdb's copy carries only in-frame clones and drops some. Of approximately 640,000 clones in the sample, less than 95% were seen once. The specimen sequenced was memory CD8+ T cells from PBMCs. Regarding subset: CD45RO+ cells pooled with CCR7-negative TemRA cells. Receptor source: a man between 18 and 29 years old in good health. Some clones in this sample may be carry-over from other donors' samples.

This clone was seen a single time. The gene calls are TRBV30 and TRBJ2-7, with a weak D call TRBD1 (6 bases). Germline V gene sequence: CDR1 GTSNPN, CDR2 SVGIG (reference sequence). V was cut by 5 bases and J by 0 bases, with 14 bases left in between. The CDR3 extends over 14 amino acids. CDR3 nucleotides: TGTGCCTGGGGGGGCGCGGGCCCCTCCTACGAGCAGTACTTC. It specifies CAWGGAGPSYEQYF.

Only a few counts were recorded for this clone. This rearrangement joins TRBV4-1 to TRBJ2-7, with D possibly being TRBD2 (6 bases). The CDR3 has 14 residues. The V gene lost 0 bases and the J gene lost 6 bases, with 12 bases spanning the gap. Germline V CDR1 and CDR2: MGHRA, YSYEKL. Here the CDR3 reads CASSQDLRGSEQYF. CDR3 nucleotide sequence: TGCGCCAGCAGCCAAGATCTGCGGGGCAGCGAGCAGTACTTC.

The chain recombines TRBV7-9 with TRBJ1-1; a weak D match, TRBD1 (5 bases). The CDR3 has 12 residues. Germline loops: CDR1 SEHNR, CDR2 FQNEAQ (reference sequence). V was clipped by 5 bases and J by 7 bases, with 11 bases between them. CDR3 region: CASSPPRVEAFF. The CDR3 DNA sequence: TGTGCCAGCAGCCCGCCCAGGGTTGAAGCTTTCTTT. Combining the CDR3 with reference TRBV7-9 and TRBJ1-1 gives the whole variable domain DTGVSQNPRHKITKRGQNVTFRCDPISEHNRLYWYRQTLGQGPEFLTYFQNEAQLEKSRLLSDRFSAERPKGSFSTLEIQRTEQGDSAMYLCASSPPRVEAFFGQGTRLTVV.

Only one count was recorded for this clone. V usage is TRBV5-1 and J usage is TRBJ2-5; 7 bases agree with TRBD2. Germline V lookup: CDR1 SGHRS, CDR2 YFSETQ. V shed 4 bases and J 2 bases; nucleotides not matched to a gene: 8. The CDR3 is 15 residues long. This CDR3 is CASSPMGGRQETQYF. The DNA of the CDR3 is TGCGCCAGCAGCCCAATGGGGGGGAGACAAGAGACCCAGTACTTC.

V gene TRBV7-6 combines with J gene TRBJ2-1; D is unclear. The CDR3 runs to 18 residues. The germline V and J ends were trimmed by 3 bases and 6 bases, with 24 bases remaining between them. The germline V gene has CDR1 SGHVS and CDR2 FNYEAQ. The CDR3 bases are TGTGCCAGCAGCTTCCCAGGCGTCGGTCACAGAAAGTTCAATGAGCAGTTCTTC. The encoded protein is CASSFPGVGHRKFNEQFF. The whole variable domain, remainder taken from reference TRBV7-6 and TRBJ2-1, is GAGVSQSPRYKVTKRGQDVALRCDPISGHVSLYWYRQALGQGPEFLTYFNYEAQQDKSGLPNDRFSAERPEGSISTLTIQRTEQRDSAMYRCASSFPGVGHRKFNEQFFGPGTRLTVL.

V is TRBV7-9 and J is TRBJ1-2; D call uncertain. The germline CDR1 and CDR2 sequences are SEHNR and FQNEAQ (reference sequence). Trimming removed 5 bases at V and 4 bases at J, with 17 bases between. There are 15 residues in the CDR3. Here the CDR3 reads CASSLSLAGSYGYTF. The CDR3 region has the DNA TGTGCCAGCAGCCTATCCTTGGCAGGATCCTATGGCTACACCTTC.

This clone was seen only once. This chain's CDR3 is CAITSFGGEDTQYF. The CDR3 coding sequence is TGTGCCATCACGTCTTTCGGCGGGGAAGATACGCAGTATTTT. V gene TRBV10-3 combines with J gene TRBJ2-3, with TRBD2 as a possible D gene (6 bases). Per the germline V gene, CDR1 is ENHRY and CDR2 is SYGVKD. Trimming left V 7 bases short and J 5 bases short, with 16 bases between. The CDR3 length is 14 residues.

The chain links TRBV28 to TRBJ1-2; TRBD1 matches 9 bases. The CDR3 runs to 13 residues. J lost 6 bases, V lost 3 bases, and 2 bases had no gene match. Germline V lookup: CDR1 MDHEN, CDR2 SYDVKM. CDR3 loop: CASSFGTGNGYTF. Written as DNA, the CDR3 is TGTGCCAGCAGTTTTGGGACAGGGAATGGCTACACCTTC.

A word on this clone: The germline gene is not matched at one end of the junction; a read error may be the cause. Other DNA variants within this sample encode the same CDR3. This rearrangement joins TRBV28 to TRBJ2-7, with D unresolved. The CDR3 spans 12 residues. Looked up from germline, CDR1 is MDHEN and CDR2 is SYDVKM. CDR3 residues: CASSLSSYEQYF. CDR3 nucleotides: TGTGCCAGCAGTTTGTCCTCCTATGAGCAGTACTTC.